This TCR beta chain was profiled in a study of response to subunit inactivated influenza vaccine. Study-level points and caveats: The authors suggested that few new T cells are recruited per seasonal influenza vaccination.

This clonotype was counted between two and nine times. The antigen is unknown. The germline CDR1 and CDR2 sequences are SGHAT and FQNNGV. V was trimmed by 5 bases and J by 6 bases, leaving 20 bases between them. CDR3 length: 15 amino acids. TCRdb redid the calling of the RT-PCR reads with MiXCR, one entry per CDR3 protein. Of 500,000 to 600,000 distinct CDR3 sequences listed, 12% were seen once; the top ten hold 9.5% to 13%. The sample here was PBMCs from blood, taken on the day of vaccination. The origin of this receptor is a man aged 50-59 years who received an inactivated influenza vaccine. The chain combines TRBV11-2 with TRBJ2-7; D may be TRBD1 (6 bases). CDR3 amino acids: CASSVTRQVRREQYF. The DNA of the CDR3 is TGTGCCAGCAGCGTAACACGACAGGTTCGTCGCGAGCAGTACTTC.